A single sample is the source of the 18 T cell receptor beta chains below, sequenced in a study of T-cell memory formation after mild COVID-19. From the 5' RACE reads, TCRdb called clonotypes with MiXCR, one entry per CDR3 protein. This sample carries 250,000 to 400,000 distinct CDR3 sequences, roughly an eighth of them seen once, and the ten largest clones take roughly a fifth. Sequenced: PBMCs or a T cell subset sorted from them (not recorded which). These receptors came from a man aged 18 to 35 who had mild COVID-19 (a few samples of this study predate the infection). Cell type and time point are not known.

This clonotype appeared a few times. The chain combines TRBV9 with TRBJ2-5, with 8 nucleotides matching TRBD1. The CDR3 loop spans 15 amino acids. Germline V lookup: CDR1 SGDLS, CDR2 YYNGEE. The trim removed 0 bases at V and 1 base at J, leaving 2 bases unmatched. CDR3 sequence (DNA): TGTGCCAGCAGCGTAGCCGGGACAGGCCAAGAGACCCAGTACTTC. This translates into CASSVAGTGQETQYF. The full variable domain, in which reference TRBV9 and TRBJ2-5 provide the parts outside the CDR3, is DSGVTQTPKHLITATGQRVTLRCSPRSGDLSVYWYQQSLDQGLQFLIQYYNGEERAKGNILERFSAQQFPDLHSELNLSSLELGDSALYFCASSVAGTGQETQYFGPGTRLLVL.

The J gene is TRBJ1-4, the V gene TRBV4-3; a possible D gene is TRBD1 (5 bases). With 1 base removed from V and 4 bases from J, the gap between germline ends came to 13 bases. This CDR3 comprises 16 residues. The V gene's germline CDR1 is LGHNA and CDR2 YSLEER. Here the CDR3 reads CASSQGQWGLNEKLFF. Written as DNA, the CDR3 is TGCGCCAGCAGCCAAGGCCAGTGGGGACTTAATGAAAAACTGTTTTTT.

V usage is TRBV27 and J usage is TRBJ2-3; D gene ambiguous. The V gene lost 7 bases and the J gene lost 5 bases, with 7 bases spanning the gap. Germline assignment: CDR1 MNHEY and CDR2 SMNVEV (reference sequence). The CDR3 runs to 11 residues. CDR3 protein: CASTLLDTQYF. The CDR3 DNA reads TGTGCCAGCACCTTATTAGATACGCAGTATTTT.

There are a few counts of this clonotype. The V gene is TRBV15, the J gene TRBJ2-7; TRBD1 agrees at 8 bases. Germline V CDR1 and CDR2: LNHNV, YYDKDF (reference sequence). Unmatched junction bases numbered 4, after V lost 5 bases and J lost 4 bases. The CDR3 sequence is 13 residues long. The CDR3 sequence is CATSWDRHYEQYV. The CDR3 DNA is TGTGCCACCAGCTGGGACAGGCATTACGAGCAGTACGTC.

This clonotype was detected many times. This sequence joins TRBV2 and TRBJ2-2; D is unclear. Per the germline V gene, CDR1 is SNHLY and CDR2 is FYNNEI. CDR3 length: 16 amino acids. V was trimmed by 6 bases and J by 1 base, leaving 15 bases between them. CDR3 amino acids: CASRQRLGRNTGELFF. The CDR3 coding sequence is TGTGCCAGCAGGCAGCGTTTGGGTAGGAACACCGGGGAGCTGTTTTTT.

J is TRBJ2-7 and V is TRBV12-3 or TRBV12-4; D not certain. With 3 bases removed from V and 6 bases from J, the gap between germline ends came to 6 bases. CDR3 length: 11 amino acids. CDR3 amino acids: CASSFGIEQYF. CDR3 coding DNA: TGTGCCAGCAGTTTTGGGATCGAGCAGTACTTC.

This clonotype appeared a few times. The chain links TRBV28 to TRBJ2-3; D may be TRBD1 (5 bases). This CDR3 contains 14 residues. V was cut by 6 bases and J by 2 bases, with 12 bases left in between. Germline values: CDR1 MDHEN, CDR2 SYDVKM. CDR3 protein: CASSIKGYTDTQYF. CDR3 coding DNA: TGTGCCAGCAGCATCAAGGGGTACACAGATACGCAGTATTTT.

This clonotype was seen only a few times. The chain is built from TRBV20-1 and TRBJ1-2, with D perhaps matching TRBD1 (6 bases). Germline CDR1 reads DFQATT; CDR2 reads SNEGSKA (reference sequence). The CDR3 is made up of 12 amino acids. V was trimmed by 5 bases and J by 4 bases, leaving 11 bases between them. CDR3 nucleotide sequence: TGCAGTGCTGCCCAGGGGTTCTATGGCTACACCTTC. It is translated as CSAAQGFYGYTF.

The chain links TRBV2 to TRBJ2-3, with 7 bases lining up with TRBD2. The V segment lost 3 bases and the J segment 0 bases; nucleotides outside the gene matches: 9. The V gene's germline CDR1 is SNHLY and CDR2 FYNNEI. This CDR3 contains 17 residues. For the CDR3, the DNA is TGTGCCAGCAGTGACGGTGCGCGGGGGACCAGCACAGATACGCAGTATTTT. Encoded protein: CASSDGARGTSTDTQYF.

This clonotype was counted once. This chain connects TRBV4-1 to TRBJ1-6; 10 nucleotides agree with TRBD1. V trimming: 0 bases; J trimming: 9 bases; junction bases outside the gene matches: 11. CDR3 length: 18 residues. Germline V gene data show CDR1 as MGHRA and CDR2 as YSYEKL. CDR3 in DNA: TGCGCCAGCAGCCAAGATACGACAGGGGGCGGTGGTAGTTCACCCCTCCACTTT. Protein product: CASSQDTTGGGGSSPLHF.

This clonotype was seen more than once but under ten times. The CDR3 DNA reads as TGTGCCAGCAGCCGAACAGGGGGCGGGGGAACTAATGAAAAACTGTTTTTT. Translated: CASSRTGGGGTNEKLFF. The chain recombines TRBV7-9 with TRBJ1-4; 9 nucleotides agree with TRBD1. Losses at the gene ends were 5 bases for V and 1 base for J; bases not matched to a gene: 8. CDR1 SEHNR and CDR2 FQNEAQ come from the germline V gene (reference sequence). This CDR3 has 17 residues.

V is TRBV2 and J is TRBJ1-1; 7 positions match TRBD1. The CDR3 runs 14 residues. V gave up 0 bases and J gave up 6 bases; unmatched junction bases: 4. Germline V gene lookup returns CDR1 SNHLY and CDR2 FYNNEI. CDR3 loop: CASSEATGSAEAFF. The CDR3 DNA sequence: TGTGCCAGCAGTGAAGCGACAGGGTCGGCTGAAGCTTTCTTT.

This clonotype occurred a few times. The chain recombines TRBV5-1 with TRBJ2-7; 10 positions match TRBD1. With V trimmed by 7 bases and J by 1 base, 11 bases remained unmatched. The germline gives CDR1 SGHRS, CDR2 YFSETQ. This CDR3 region has 16 residues. CDR3 loop: CASSPVGTGESYEQYF. CDR3 sequence (DNA): TGCGCCAGCTCACCGGTCGGGACAGGGGAATCCTACGAGCAGTACTTC.

V gene TRBV11-2 combines with J gene TRBJ2-2; the match to TRBD2 covers 8 bases. After removal of 0 bases from V and 2 bases from J, the junction contained 5 bases not matched to a gene. The germline CDR1 and CDR2 sequences are SGHAT and FQNNGV. The CDR3 sequence is 17 residues long. CDR3 residues: CASSLEPGGANTGELFF. The CDR3 DNA is TGTGCCAGCAGCTTAGAGCCGGGGGGGGCTAACACCGGGGAGCTGTTTTTT.

This clonotype was detected ten times or more. J is TRBJ2-3 and V is TRBV12-3 or TRBV12-4; 11 nucleotides line up with TRBD2. V lost 5 bases, J lost 1 base, and 11 bases stayed unmatched. The CDR3 length is 18 residues. In DNA, the CDR3 is TGTGCCAGCAGTGTTAGCGGGGGGGGCTTGACCCGCACAGATACGCAGTATTTT. Amino acids: CASSVSGGGLTRTDTQYF.

This clonotype was observed many times. The chain is built from TRBV12-3 or TRBV12-4 and TRBJ2-5; tentatively, D is TRBD2 (6 bases). V gave up 3 bases and J gave up 1 base, with 18 bases separating them. This CDR3 is built from 17 residues. DNA of the CDR3: TGTGCCAGCAGTTTCGTCTATCCGGGAGCGGGCCAAGAGACCCAGTACTTC. This gives the protein CASSFVYPGAGQETQYF.

This clonotype occurred a few times. The chain's CDR3 is CSAGVAGRGNSPLHF. CDR3 DNA: TGCAGTGCTGGGGTGGCAGGCCGAGGGAATTCACCCCTCCACTTT. The J gene is TRBJ1-6, the V gene TRBV20-1; D is uncertain. The CDR3 covers 15 residues. V lost 5 bases, J lost 7 bases, and 18 bases lay in between. The germline gives CDR1 DFQATT, CDR2 SNEGSKA (reference sequence).

In this sample, this clonotype turned up a few times. This sequence joins TRBV27 and TRBJ1-4; D gene ambiguous. Trimming shortened V by 4 bases and J by 8 bases, and 14 bases separated the two germline ends. Germline V CDR1 and CDR2: MNHEY, SMNVEV (reference sequence). The CDR3 is made up of 14 amino acids. The CDR3 loop is CASSSDSGHEKLFF. The CDR3 DNA follows: TGTGCCAGCAGTTCGGATTCCGGGCACGAAAAACTGTTTTTT.